A single sample gave rise to the 17 T cell receptor beta chains below, sequenced in a study of blood T cell repertoires in COVID-19. Repertoires were generated with immunoSEQ multiplex PCR, while TCRdb's copy carries only in-frame clones and drops some. This sample carries around 230,000 clones, about 87% of them seen once, and the ten largest clones take more than 2.5%. The specimen was PBMCs or T cells enriched from blood (not recorded which). These receptors all come from a woman in her 30s who had recovered from COVID-19.

The chain employs TRBV11-3 and TRBJ1-5; a weak D match, TRBD1 (5 bases). Germline CDR1 reads SGHNT; CDR2 reads YENEEA. V was trimmed by 5 bases and J by 1 base, leaving 21 bases between them. The CDR3 is 18 amino acids. This CDR3 is CASSPPIQGESSNQPQHF. The CDR3 DNA sequence: TGTGCCAGCAGCCCCCCTATTCAGGGTGAATCGAGCAATCAGCCCCAGCATTTT.

The V and J genes are TRBV9 and TRBJ2-7, with TRBD2 identical over 16 bases. The CDR3 is 19 amino acids. Germline values: CDR1 SGDLS, CDR2 YYNGEE. Germline trimming cut 0 bases from V and 6 bases from J; bases unmatched to any gene: 12. The CDR3 spells CASSVAAGTSGGAWVEQYF. CDR3 coding DNA: TGTGCCAGCAGCGTAGCTGCTGGGACTAGCGGGGGGGCATGGGTCGAGCAGTACTTC.

The chain is built from TRBV3-1 (or the pseudogene TRBV3-2) and TRBJ1-6; 9 bases are a match to TRBD1. The J segment lost 8 bases and the V segment lost 1 base, leaving 9 bases of the junction unmatched. Per germline, CDR1 LGHDT and CDR2 YNNKEL (reference sequence). This CDR3 comprises 17 residues. CDR3 sequence reads: CASSQAGQGRVDSPLHF. Here the CDR3 DNA reads TGTGCCAGCAGCCAAGCGGGACAGGGCCGTGTGGATTCACCCCTCCACTTT.

The chain couples TRBV6-1 to TRBJ1-2, with D possibly TRBD1 on 5 matching bases. From germline, CDR1 is MNHNS and CDR2 SASEGT. V lost 3 bases and J 0 bases, leaving 20 bases between the germline ends. The CDR3 consists of 18 residues. The CDR3 coding sequence is TGTGCCAGCAGTGACCTAGACAGCCCCATTCATTCTAACTATGGCTACACCTTC. Encoded protein: CASSDLDSPIHSNYGYTF.

This chain uses TRBV2 with TRBJ1-2, with TRBD1 matching over 7 bases. CDR3 length: 15 amino acids. V lost 4 bases and J lost 2; bases outside the gene matches: 7. CDR1 is SNHLY, CDR2 FYNNEI, per germline. Here the CDR3 reads CASSGNDRENYGYTF. The DNA for the CDR3 is TGTGCCAGCAGTGGAAACGACAGGGAGAACTATGGCTACACCTTC.

The DNA for the CDR3 is TGTGCCAGCGGAGCCCCCGGGACAGCGAACACTGAAGCTTTCTTT. Protein product: CASGAPGTANTEAFF. V usage is TRBV9 and J usage is TRBJ1-1, with TRBD1 matching 7 bases. This CDR3 region has 15 residues. Germline V lookup: CDR1 SGDLS, CDR2 YYNGEE. J lost 1 base, V lost 7 bases, and 10 bases had no gene match. Full variable domain (rest looked up from reference TRBV9 and TRBJ1-1): DSGVTQTPKHLITATGQRVTLRCSPRSGDLSVYWYQQSLDQGLQFLIQYYNGEERAKGNILERFSAQQFPDLHSELNLSSLELGDSALYFCASGAPGTANTEAFFGQGTRLTVV.

This clone appeared once. The J gene is TRBJ1-1, the V gene TRBV11-2; TRBD1 is a possible D gene (5 bases). Trimming cost V 0 bases and J 8 bases, with 10 bases left between them. This CDR3 is built from 13 residues. Germline CDR1 SGHAT, CDR2 FQNNGV. The CDR3 nucleotides are TGTGCCAGCAGCTTAGACCATGGGGGGGAAGCTTTCTTT. Encoded protein: CASSLDHGGEAFF.

This chain links TRBV7-2 with TRBJ1-2; unclear D gene. This CDR3 has 11 residues. Germline CDR1 reads SGHTA; CDR2 reads FQGNSA. Trimming took 5 bases from V and 8 from J, leaving 9 bases between them. CDR3 protein: CASSPGRGYTF. CDR3 DNA sequence: TGTGCCAGCAGCCCCGGGAGGGGCTACACCTTC.

This clone was observed a single time. The chain combines TRBV18 with TRBJ1-3, with TRBD1 matching over 10 bases. Trimming at V came to 4 bases and at J to 0 bases, leaving 6 bases not matched to a gene. Germline CDR1 reads KGHSH; CDR2 reads LQKENI. The CDR3 sequence is 17 residues long. The CDR3 DNA reads TGTGCCAGCTCACGTATGACAGGGGGCACCTCTGGAAACACCATATATTTT. Protein product: CASSRMTGGTSGNTIYF.

The chain links TRBV4-2 to TRBJ1-5; D unclear. CDR3 length equals 15 residues. Trimming pared 1 base from V and 4 bases from J, leaving 11 bases between. The germline gives CDR1 LGHNA, CDR2 YNFKEQ. The CDR3 region is CASSQVMAINQPQHF. The CDR3 nucleotides read TGTGCCAGCAGCCAAGTAATGGCCATTAATCAGCCCCAGCATTTT.

The sample holds one count of this clone. V usage is TRBV19 and J usage is TRBJ2-2; the match to TRBD1 covers 11 bases. Germline V gene lookup returns CDR1 LNHDA and CDR2 SQIVND (reference sequence). The junction had 3 bases not matched to a gene; V was cut back by 7 bases and J by 5 bases. This CDR3 has 14 residues. The CDR3 region has the DNA TGTGCCAGTATGGACAGGGGGCGGACCGGGGAGCTGTTTTTT. Its protein product is CASMDRGRTGELFF. Full variable domain (remainder filled in from reference TRBV19 and TRBJ2-2): DGGITQSPKYLFRKEGQNVTLSCEQNLNHDAMYWYRQDPGQGLRLIYYSQIVNDFQKGDIAEGYSVSREKKESFPLTVTSAQKNPTAFYLCASMDRGRTGELFFGEGSRLTVL.

The rearrangement links TRBV5-6 to TRBJ1-6; tentative D call: TRBD1 (5 bases). Trimming left V 1 base short and J 7 bases short, with 12 bases between. This CDR3 is built from 15 residues. CDR1 is SGHDT and CDR2 is YYEEEE in the germline V gene. Here the CDR3 reads CASSLYGGENSPLHF. In DNA form, the CDR3 reads TGTGCCAGCAGCTTGTATGGGGGGGAGAATTCACCCCTCCACTTT.

The genes are TRBV15 and TRBJ2-7, with D possibly TRBD1 on 6 matching bases. Trimming shortened V by 0 bases and J by 2 bases, and 14 bases separated the two germline ends. The CDR3 covers 16 residues. CDR1 and CDR2 (germline): LNHNV, YYDKDF (reference sequence). The CDR3, as DNA: TGTGCCACCAGCAGAGATTCGGTGGACAGTCCCTACGAGCAGTACTTC. Protein sequence: CATSRDSVDSPYEQYF.

This chain joins TRBV6-2 or TRBV6-3 and TRBJ1-1, with 12 bases aligning to TRBD1. The trim removed 5 bases at V and 7 bases at J, leaving 11 bases unmatched. CDR3 size: 16 residues. The germline CDR1 and CDR2 sequences are MNHEY and SVGEGT. CDR3 sequence reads: CASSVGTGGSQGEAFF. CDR3 bases: TGTGCCAGCAGTGTCGGGACAGGGGGCAGTCAAGGTGAAGCTTTCTTT.

CDR3 sequence: CASSRRTATGGGANTEAFF. The CDR3 coding sequence is TGCGCCAGCAGCCGCCGTACAGCCACGGGTGGTGGGGCGAACACTGAAGCTTTCTTT. The chain recombines TRBV4-3 with TRBJ1-1; D might be TRBD1 (5 bases). V dropped 4 bases and J dropped 1 base, with 25 bases sitting between them. The germline V gene has CDR1 LGHNA and CDR2 YSLEER. The CDR3 sequence is 19 residues long.

The chain combines TRBV29-1 with TRBJ1-1, with D unclear. CDR1 is SQVTM and CDR2 is ANQGSEA in the germline V gene. Trimming shortened V by 1 base and J by 3 bases, and 12 bases separated the two germline ends. CDR3 length equals 14 residues. The CDR3 sequence is CSVEVTIGDTEAFF. The CDR3 DNA follows: TGCAGCGTTGAAGTGACCATCGGGGACACTGAAGCTTTCTTT. Full variable domain (outside the CDR3, taken from reference TRBV29-1 and TRBJ1-1): SAVISQKPSRDICQRGTSLTIQCQVDSQVTMMFWYRQQPGQSLTLIATANQGSEATYESGFVIDKFPISRPNLTFSTLTVSNMSPEDSSIYLCSVEVTIGDTEAFFGQGTRLTVV.

This chain uses TRBV10-3 with TRBJ2-7; 9 positions agree with TRBD1. Germline-derived CDR1 and CDR2 are ENHRY and SYGVKD. The length of the CDR3 is 13 residues. V lost 7 bases to trimming and J lost 7 bases; unmatched junction nucleotides: 8. CDR3 residues: CAINKQGAREQYF. CDR3 sequence (DNA): TGTGCCATCAACAAACAGGGGGCGAGGGAGCAGTACTTC.